This T cell receptor (beta chain) was recovered during a study of cytomegalovirus exposure and HLA in healthy donors. Study results and limitations: It was taken for granted in presence/absence analyses that sequencing depth across donors was roughly uniform. Sequencing probably produced one cluster of sequence variants that were highly shared.

Comment on this clone: Its antigen is unknown.

Primers included in the PCR were 60 Vbeta and 13 Jbeta primers. Sequenced by immunoSEQ multiplex PCR; TCRdb stores in-frame clones only, minus some. The repertoire has roughly 130,000 clones, around 83% of them found once; the top ten carry 3%. The CDR3 loop spans 14 amino acids. Trimming at V came to 6 bases and at J to 4 bases, leaving 6 bases not matched to a gene. Germline V gene lookup returns CDR1 MNHEY and CDR2 SVGAGI. The chain links TRBV6-5 to TRBJ1-2, with 9 bases identical to TRBD1. Input material: PBMCs. The TCR sequence derives from a young woman in good health and CMV-seropositive. The CDR3 reads CASRSPGQGYGYTF. The CDR3 DNA sequence: TGTGCCAGCAGGTCTCCGGGACAGGGCTATGGCTACACCTTC.